The 31 T cell receptor beta chains given below trace back to one sample, sequenced in a study of identical twins. TCRdb used MiXCR to reprocess the 5' RACE reads, holding one entry per CDR3 protein. Found here are 650,000 to 750,000 distinct CDR3 sequences, 20% to 25% of them singletons; the top ten hold 4.3%. The data also belong to a second study, concerning T cells expressing NK-cell markers.

The specimen was PBMCs. The receptors were gathered from a woman aged 18-29 years in good health.

This clonotype was found a few times. V gene TRBV7-2 combines with J gene TRBJ1-1; 7 bases line up with TRBD1. J gave up 8 bases and V 4 bases, and 7 bases lay outside the gene matches. Germline V gene data show CDR1 as SGHTA and CDR2 as FQGNSA. The CDR3 length is 13 residues. In DNA, the CDR3 is TGTGCCAGCAGCTATGACAGGGTCTCCGAAGCTTTCTTT. Translating gives CASSYDRVSEAFF.

In this sample, this clonotype turned up many times. The chain links TRBV7-9 to TRBJ2-3; weak D call: TRBD1 (6 bases). The germline V gene has CDR1 SEHNR and CDR2 FQNEAQ (reference sequence). The CDR3 spans 14 residues. V lost 5 bases, J lost 0 bases, and 9 bases lay in between. The CDR3, as DNA: TGTGCCAGCAGCGAGGGACATAGCACAGATACGCAGTATTTT. Protein: CASSEGHSTDTQYF.

The rearrangement uses TRBV12-3 or TRBV12-4 and TRBJ1-1, with 8 bases fitting TRBD1. V was pared by 5 bases and J by 5 bases, with 7 bases of the junction left unmatched. The CDR3 runs 14 residues. CDR3 nucleotide sequence: TGTGCCAGCAGTGGCACAGGGGGTCGAACTGAAGCTTTCTTT. This gives the protein CASSGTGGRTEAFF.

This clonotype turned up a few times. This chain links TRBV25-1 with TRBJ2-7, with D possibly being TRBD1 (6 bases). Per germline, CDR1 MGHDK and CDR2 SYGVNS. Trimming took 6 bases from V and 6 from J, leaving 12 bases between them. The CDR3 sequence is 12 residues long. CDR3 residues: CASSRDTSEQYF. In DNA form, the CDR3 reads TGTGCCAGCAGCCGGGACACCAGCGAGCAGTACTTC.

This clonotype has a handful of counts. The genes are TRBV7-9 and TRBJ2-3; D is undetermined. The V gene lost 9 bases and the J gene lost 6 bases, with 10 bases spanning the gap. CDR1 is SEHNR, CDR2 FQNEAQ, per germline (reference sequence). CDR3 length: 11 amino acids. CDR3 nucleotides: TGTGCCAGTGGCCTTGGTGATACGCAGTATTTT. This sequence encodes CASGLGDTQYF.

This clonotype came up many times. The chain carries TRBV7-9 and TRBJ1-1, with D perhaps TRBD1 (5 bases). The CDR3 has 14 residues. Germline CDR1 is SEHNR and CDR2 is FQNEAQ (reference sequence). Trimming stripped 5 bases from V and 0 bases from J, with 10 bases between. DNA of the CDR3: TGTGCCAGCAGCACCGGGACGGTGAACACTGAAGCTTTCTTT. This gives the protein CASSTGTVNTEAFF.

In its sample, this clonotype was seen many times. The J gene is TRBJ1-3, the V gene TRBV18; the D is unclear. Germline-derived CDR1 and CDR2 are KGHSH and LQKENI. V lost 8 bases and J lost 7, with 15 bases in between. The CDR3 consists of 13 residues. CDR3 nucleotides: TGTGCCAGCACGATTTCCCGGGAGAACACCATATATTTT. Amino acids: CASTISRENTIYF.

The chain combines TRBV5-6 with TRBJ2-1, with TRBD2 identical over 9 bases. Looked up from germline, CDR1 is SGHDT and CDR2 is YYEEEE. J gave up 8 bases and V 4 bases, and 7 bases lay outside the gene matches. This CDR3 is 14 amino acids long. The CDR3 DNA reads as TGTGCCAGCAGCCCCGGGACTAGCAGCGATGAGCAGTTCTTC. This encodes CASSPGTSSDEQFF.

The chain has TRBV6-5 and TRBJ2-3; 7 nucleotides line up with TRBD1. Germline V gives CDR1 MNHEY, CDR2 SVGAGI. This CDR3 is 13 amino acids long. With V trimmed by 3 bases and J by 15 bases, 12 bases remained unmatched. CDR3 protein: CASSYPRQGRLYF. CDR3 sequence (DNA): TGTGCCAGCAGTTATCCCCGACAGGGTCGGTTATATTTT.

The CDR3 loop is CSAIAGELFF. CDR3 nucleotide sequence: TGCAGCGCGATAGCCGGGGAGCTGTTTTTT. The chain carries TRBV29-1 and TRBJ2-2; D unclear. Trimming cost V 7 bases and J 6 bases, with 6 bases left between them. Germline V gene data show CDR1 as SQVTM and CDR2 as ANQGSEA. The CDR3 totals 10 residues.

This clonotype showed up many times. This chain's CDR3 is CATSSTLDSYEQYF. The CDR3 DNA sequence: TGTGCCACCAGCAGTACATTGGACTCCTACGAGCAGTACTTC. V usage is TRBV15 and J usage is TRBJ2-7; D is ambiguous. The V end was cut by 3 bases, the J end by 0 bases, with 9 bases between. The CDR3 runs 14 residues. Per the germline V gene, CDR1 is LNHNV and CDR2 is YYDKDF (reference sequence).

This sequence joins TRBV7-8 and TRBJ2-1; 9 positions agree with TRBD2. The CDR3 is 16 amino acids. Germline-derived CDR1 and CDR2 are SGHVS and FQNEAQ. V gave up 1 base and J gave up 6 bases; unmatched junction bases: 7. The CDR3: CASSLVKGRGGNEQFF. In DNA, the CDR3 is TGTGCCAGCAGCTTAGTCAAGGGGCGGGGGGGCAATGAGCAGTTCTTC.

This clonotype has a count of ten or more. The V and J genes are TRBV5-1 and TRBJ2-3; 9 nucleotides line up with TRBD2. The CDR3 extends over 16 amino acids. Germline values: CDR1 SGHRS, CDR2 YFSETQ. V gave up 2 bases and J gave up 3 bases; unmatched junction bases: 7. Written as DNA, the CDR3 is TGCGCCAGCAGCTTAAGCGGGAGGCCCCGTACAGATACGCAGTATTTT. As protein: CASSLSGRPRTDTQYF.

In its sample, this clonotype was seen a few times. The rearrangement links TRBV6-5 to TRBJ2-1, with unresolved D. Germline V gene data show CDR1 as MNHEY and CDR2 as SVGAGI. The CDR3 has 13 amino acids. V gave up 4 bases and J gave up 4 bases, with 8 bases separating them. CDR3 protein: CASSLEIYNEQFF. DNA for the CDR3: TGTGCCAGCAGTTTGGAAATTTACAATGAGCAGTTCTTC.

This clonotype has just a few counts. The chain is built from TRBV20-1 and TRBJ2-1; TRBD2 aligns across 7 bases. Germline CDR1 reads DFQATT; CDR2 reads SNEGSKA (reference sequence). There are 13 residues in the CDR3. J gave up 9 bases and V 4 bases, and 9 bases lay outside the gene matches. CDR3 DNA: TGCAGTGCTATGAGGACTAGTAGGGGTGAGCAGTTCTTC. Translation gives CSAMRTSRGEQFF.

The chain links TRBV25-1 to TRBJ2-5, with D perhaps matching TRBD2 (6 bases). Trimming took 8 bases from V and 4 from J, leaving 14 bases between them. The CDR3 has 13 residues. Per the germline V gene, CDR1 is MGHDK and CDR2 is SYGVNS. CDR3 sequence: CASPKRAPETQYF. In DNA, the CDR3 is TGTGCCAGCCCTAAGCGGGCCCCAGAGACCCAGTACTTC.

This CDR3 is CASSAPSFRGTETQYF. The CDR3 region has the DNA TGTGCCAGCAGCGCCCCGAGCTTCAGGGGAACAGAGACCCAGTACTTC. The chain is built from TRBV5-4 and TRBJ2-5; possible D gene TRBD1, 6 bases. The CDR3 extends over 16 amino acids. Germline V gives CDR1 SGHNT, CDR2 YYREEE (reference sequence). Trimming removed 4 bases from V and 4 bases from J, with 20 bases in between.

This clonotype was detected many times. The genes are TRBV6-1 and TRBJ2-5; tentative D call: TRBD1 (6 bases). CDR3 size: 13 residues. CDR1 is MNHNS and CDR2 is SASEGT in the germline V gene. V was cut by 7 bases and J by 4 bases, with 13 bases left in between. CDR3 nucleotides: TGTGCCAGCAAGCAGGGGCTTCGAGAGACCCAGTACTTC. This sequence encodes CASKQGLRETQYF.

The gene calls are TRBV20-1 and TRBJ2-3; 10 bases map to TRBD2. This CDR3 has 14 amino acids. Losses at the gene ends were 6 bases for V and 1 base for J; bases not matched to a gene: 4. Germline V gene lookup returns CDR1 DFQATT and CDR2 SNEGSKA (reference sequence). The CDR3 sequence is CSAQGTSGTDTQYF. CDR3 in DNA: TGCAGTGCCCAGGGGACTAGCGGCACAGATACGCAGTATTTT.

The chain recombines TRBV19 with TRBJ2-1, with D possibly TRBD1 on 6 matching bases. The CDR3 spans 11 residues. Trimming removed 5 bases from V and 12 bases from J, with 11 bases in between. Germline assignment: CDR1 LNHDA and CDR2 SQIVND (reference sequence). CDR3 sequence: CASSGQFGQFF. In nucleotides, the CDR3 is TGTGCCAGTAGTGGACAGTTCGGGCAGTTCTTC. The complete variable domain, with remaining parts taken from reference TRBV19 and TRBJ2-1, reads DGGITQSPKYLFRKEGQNVTLSCEQNLNHDAMYWYRQDPGQGLRLIYYSQIVNDFQKGDIAEGYSVSREKKESFPLTVTSAQKNPTAFYLCASSGQFGQFFGPGTRLTVL.

The table lists this clonotype with many counts. This sequence joins TRBV20-1 and TRBJ2-3; D could derive from TRBD1 or TRBD2 (6 bases each). Germline V gene data show CDR1 as DFQATT and CDR2 as SNEGSKA (reference sequence). CDR3 length: 14 residues. V was shortened by 5 bases and J by 4 bases, with 16 bases between the two germline ends. This chain's CDR3 is CSAPRGGIADTQYF. DNA for the CDR3: TGCAGTGCTCCCAGGGGCGGGATCGCAGATACGCAGTATTTT.

This clonotype was seen a handful of times. The chain recombines TRBV28 with TRBJ1-2, with D perhaps matching TRBD1 (5 bases). Trimming shortened V by 3 bases and J by 2 bases, and 10 bases separated the two germline ends. This CDR3 spans 14 amino acids. The germline CDR1 and CDR2 sequences are MDHEN and SYDVKM. The CDR3 spells CASSFRDRNYGYTF. For the CDR3, the DNA is TGTGCCAGCAGTTTCCGGGACCGGAACTATGGCTACACCTTC.

The V and J genes are TRBV10-3 and TRBJ1-2, with unresolved D. The CDR3 has 15 residues. With 2 bases removed from V and 4 bases from J, the gap between germline ends came to 14 bases. CDR1 and CDR2 from the germline V gene are ENHRY and SYGVKD. CDR3 bases: TGTGCCATCAGTGAGCTGGTCAAAGGCACCTATGGCTACACCTTC. Amino acids: CAISELVKGTYGYTF.

This clonotype was picked up a small number of times. This sequence joins TRBV7-9 and TRBJ2-5, with D tentatively TRBD1 (5 bases). This CDR3 region has 13 residues. Germline CDR1 and CDR2: SEHNR and FQNEAQ (reference sequence). V dropped 1 base and J dropped 5 bases, with 8 bases sitting between them. This CDR3 is CASSLGQYETQYF. CDR3 DNA sequence: TGTGCCAGCAGCTTAGGACAGTACGAGACCCAGTACTTC.

This clonotype has just a few counts. The J gene is TRBJ2-7, the V gene TRBV10-2; D gene uncertain. CDR3 length equals 14 residues. Germline CDR1 and CDR2: WSHSY and SAAADI. The ends were cut back, 0 bases at V and 1 base at J, with 7 bases in the middle. CDR3: CASSESTRSYEQYF. In DNA, the CDR3 is TGCGCCAGCAGTGAGTCGACTCGGTCCTACGAGCAGTACTTC.

The CDR3 region is CASSVHGADNEQFF. The CDR3 DNA sequence: TGTGCCAGCAGCGTACACGGTGCTGACAATGAGCAGTTCTTC. This chain links TRBV3-1 with TRBJ2-1; no firm D call. CDR1 and CDR2 (germline): LGHDT, YNNKEL (reference sequence). V lost 5 bases and J lost 5, with 13 bases in between. The CDR3 extends over 14 amino acids.

This clonotype showed up just a few times. The V gene is TRBV7-2, the J gene TRBJ2-7; 12 positions match TRBD2. Germline V gene data show CDR1 as SGHTA and CDR2 as FQGNSA. Germline trimming cut 1 base from V and 4 bases from J; bases unmatched to any gene: 2. The CDR3 runs to 15 residues. CDR3 sequence reads: CASSLGGLAGYEQYF. In nucleotides, the CDR3 is TGTGCCAGCAGCTTAGGGGGACTAGCGGGTTACGAGCAGTACTTC.

This chain connects TRBV7-9 to TRBJ2-7, with D perhaps matching TRBD1 or TRBD2 (5 bases each). Germline V gene data show CDR1 as SEHNR and CDR2 as FQNEAQ (reference sequence). V was cut by 1 base and J by 6 bases, with 13 bases left in between. The CDR3 runs 14 residues. CDR3 nucleotides: TGTGCCAGCAGCTTAGATAGTTCGGGGCCCGAGCAGTACTTC. Amino acids: CASSLDSSGPEQYF.

This clonotype has more than one count but fewer than ten. The chain employs TRBV12-3 or TRBV12-4 and TRBJ1-1, with D hard to call. V was clipped by 3 bases and J by 3 bases, with 8 bases between them. This CDR3 contains 13 residues. The CDR3, as DNA: TGTGCCAGCAGTTTCTCCGGTTACACTGAAGCTTTCTTT. It yields the protein CASSFSGYTEAFF.

This clonotype was found a few times. The chain couples TRBV7-2 to TRBJ2-1; 13 bases map to TRBD2. CDR3 length: 19 residues. V was clipped by 1 base and J by 0 bases; unmatched bases: 6. Looked up from germline, CDR1 is SGHTA and CDR2 is FQGNSA. This CDR3 is CASSLGRLAGGPSYNEQFF. The CDR3, as DNA: TGTGCCAGCAGCTTAGGGCGACTAGCGGGGGGACCCTCCTACAATGAGCAGTTCTTC.

In its sample, this clonotype was seen many times. The rearrangement uses TRBV20-1 and TRBJ2-7, with D unclear. CDR1 is DFQATT and CDR2 is SNEGSKA in the germline V gene (reference sequence). The CDR3 has 14 amino acids. With 0 bases removed from V and 5 bases from J, the gap between germline ends came to 14 bases. CDR3 loop: CSARDGGLTHEQYF. The DNA of the CDR3 is TGCAGTGCTAGAGACGGCGGCCTTACCCACGAGCAGTACTTC.